This TCR beta chain was profiled in a study of CD8 T cells in Susac syndrome. Patients with Susac syndrome met diagnostic criteria defined recently for definite or probable disease. Bulk CD8+ and CD4+ cells came from magnetic negative isolation; CD8+ TEMRA by FACS. V was pared by 3 bases and J by 5 bases, with 14 bases between. The CDR3 extends over 14 amino acids. Per the germline V gene, CDR1 is SGHNT and CDR2 is YYREEE (reference sequence). Reverse transcription of roughly 0.45 to 1 ug RNA used random hexamers. TCRdb reprocessed the immunoSEQ multiplex PCR reads with MiXCR, giving one entry per CDR3 protein. The repertoire holds under 200,000 distinct CDR3 sequences, 91% seen once, with around 0.1% in the top ten. Points on this clonotype: Its antigen is not known.

Overall study results and limits: Where Susac syndrome CD4+ T cell repertoires were concerned, no clonal expansion was evident.

The chain uses TRBV5-4 and TRBJ2-5; perhaps TRBD2 as D (6 bases). The specimen sequenced was CD4+ T cells from PBMCs. The TCR originated in a human donor with Susac syndrome. The CDR3 loop reads CASSYAGTAETQYF. The CDR3 DNA sequence: TGTGCCAGCAGCTACGCGGGAACGGCGGAGACCCAGTACTTC. Based on the CDR3 plus reference TRBV5-4 and TRBJ2-5, the full variable domain is ETGVTQSPTHLIKTRGQQVTLRCSSQSGHNTVSWYQQALGQGPQFIFQYYREEENGRGNFPPRFSGLQFPNYSSELNVNALELDDSALYLCASSYAGTAETQYFGPGTRLLVL.